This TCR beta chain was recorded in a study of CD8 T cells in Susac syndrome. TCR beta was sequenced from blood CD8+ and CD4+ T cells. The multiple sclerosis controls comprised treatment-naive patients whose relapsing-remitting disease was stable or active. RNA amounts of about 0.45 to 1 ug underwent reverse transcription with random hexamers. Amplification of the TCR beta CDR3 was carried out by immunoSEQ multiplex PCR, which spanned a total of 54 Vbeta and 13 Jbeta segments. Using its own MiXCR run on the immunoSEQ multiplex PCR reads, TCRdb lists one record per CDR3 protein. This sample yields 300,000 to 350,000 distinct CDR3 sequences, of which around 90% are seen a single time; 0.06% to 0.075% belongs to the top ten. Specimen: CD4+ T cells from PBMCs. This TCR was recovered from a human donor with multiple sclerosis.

The DNA of the CDR3 is TGTGCCACCAGCAGAGACTCCTCCGCCCGATGGGAAAAACTGTTTTTT. Encoded protein: CATSRDSSARWEKLFF. The chain carries TRBV15 and TRBJ1-4; no clear D. CDR1 and CDR2 from the germline V gene are LNHNV and YYDKDF (reference sequence). Trimming removed 0 bases from V and 8 bases from J, with 16 bases in between. The CDR3 runs to 16 residues.